This entry features one TCR beta chain sequence. Its cognate antigen is unknown. The sample belongs to a study of OX40 agonist ivuxolimab in advanced cancers. The assay was immunoSEQ multiplex PCR, and TCRdb's table has in-frame clones only and misses some. The sample includes 70,000 or so clones, about 91% of them seen just once. V was shortened by 3 bases and J by 8 bases, with 14 bases between the two germline ends. Looked up from germline, CDR1 is KGHSH and CDR2 is LQKENI. The CDR3 is 14 amino acids. Overall study results and limits: Still undetermined is the antigen specificity of the expanded peripheral T cells.

V is TRBV18 and J is TRBJ2-1; D gene uncertain. The source is an adult with an advanced solid tumor such as melanoma, head and neck, liver or kidney cancer. The starting material was CD4+ or CD8+ T cells sorted from blood, obtained in a trial of the OX40 agonist ivuxolimab. DNA for the CDR3: TGTGCCAGCTCACCCTCTAGAAGTGGACATGAGCAGTTCTTC. Translated: CASSPSRSGHEQFF. The full variable domain, rest sourced from reference TRBV18 and TRBJ2-1, is NAGVMQNPRHLVRRRGQEARLRCSPMKGHSHVYWYRQLPEEGLKFMVYLQKENIIDESGMPKERFSAEFPKEGPSILRIQQVVRGDSAAYFCASSPSRSGHEQFFGPGTRLTVL.